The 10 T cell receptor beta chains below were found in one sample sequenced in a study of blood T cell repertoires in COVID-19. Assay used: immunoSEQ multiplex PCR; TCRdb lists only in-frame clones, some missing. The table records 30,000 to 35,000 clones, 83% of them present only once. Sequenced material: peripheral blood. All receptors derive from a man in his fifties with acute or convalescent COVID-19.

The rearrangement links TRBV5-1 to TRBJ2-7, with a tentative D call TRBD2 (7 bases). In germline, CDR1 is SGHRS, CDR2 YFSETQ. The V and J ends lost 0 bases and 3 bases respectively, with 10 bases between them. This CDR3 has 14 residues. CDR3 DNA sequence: TGCGCCAGCAGCTTGGAAGGGGGGGACTACGAGCAGTACTTC. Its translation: CASSLEGGDYEQYF.

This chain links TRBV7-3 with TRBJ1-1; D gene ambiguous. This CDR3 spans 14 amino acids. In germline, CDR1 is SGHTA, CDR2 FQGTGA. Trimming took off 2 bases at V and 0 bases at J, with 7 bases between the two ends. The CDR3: CASSLGPLNTEAFF. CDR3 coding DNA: TGTGCCAGCAGCTTAGGGCCGCTGAACACTGAAGCTTTCTTT.

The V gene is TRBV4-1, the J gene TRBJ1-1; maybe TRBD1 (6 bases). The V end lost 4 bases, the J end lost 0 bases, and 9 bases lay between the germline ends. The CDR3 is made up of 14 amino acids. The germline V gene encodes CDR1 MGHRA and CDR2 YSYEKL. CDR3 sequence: CASSRQALNTEAFF. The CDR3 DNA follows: TGCGCCAGCAGCCGACAGGCCCTGAACACTGAAGCTTTCTTT.

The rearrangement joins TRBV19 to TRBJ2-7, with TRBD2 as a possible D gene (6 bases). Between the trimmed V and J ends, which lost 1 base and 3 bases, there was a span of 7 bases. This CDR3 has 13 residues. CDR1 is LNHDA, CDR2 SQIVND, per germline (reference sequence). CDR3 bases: TGTGCCAGTAGTATAGTAGCGGACTACGAGCAGTACTTC. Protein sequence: CASSIVADYEQYF.

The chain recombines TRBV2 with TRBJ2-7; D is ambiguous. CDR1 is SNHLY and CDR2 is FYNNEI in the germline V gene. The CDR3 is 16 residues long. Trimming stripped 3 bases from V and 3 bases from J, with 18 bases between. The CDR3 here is CASSDPSREKFYEQYF. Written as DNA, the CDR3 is TGTGCCAGCAGTGACCCGAGTCGAGAGAAGTTCTACGAGCAGTACTTC.

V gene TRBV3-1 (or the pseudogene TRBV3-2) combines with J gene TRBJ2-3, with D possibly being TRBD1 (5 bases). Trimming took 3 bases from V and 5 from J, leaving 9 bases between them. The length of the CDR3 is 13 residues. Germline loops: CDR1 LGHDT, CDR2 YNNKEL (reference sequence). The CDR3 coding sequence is TGTGCCAGCAGCCAGACCCAGGGAGATACGCAGTATTTT. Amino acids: CASSQTQGDTQYF.

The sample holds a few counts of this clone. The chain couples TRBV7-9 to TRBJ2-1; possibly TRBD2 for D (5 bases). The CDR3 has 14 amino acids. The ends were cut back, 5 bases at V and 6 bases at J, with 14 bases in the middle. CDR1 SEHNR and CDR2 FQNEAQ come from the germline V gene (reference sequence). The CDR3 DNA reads TGTGCCAGCAGCGAACGCAGGACTCCCAATGAGCAGTTCTTC. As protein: CASSERRTPNEQFF.

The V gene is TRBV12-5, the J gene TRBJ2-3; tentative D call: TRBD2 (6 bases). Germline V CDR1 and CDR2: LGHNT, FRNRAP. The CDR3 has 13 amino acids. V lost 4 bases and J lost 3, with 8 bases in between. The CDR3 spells CASGYGLTDTQYF. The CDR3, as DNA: TGTGCTAGTGGTTACGGACTAACAGATACGCAGTATTTT.

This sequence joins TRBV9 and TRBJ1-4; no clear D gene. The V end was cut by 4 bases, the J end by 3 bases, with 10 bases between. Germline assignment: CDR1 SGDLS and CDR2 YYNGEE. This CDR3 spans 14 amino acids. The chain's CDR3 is CASSPAGANEKLFF. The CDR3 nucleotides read TGTGCCAGCAGCCCCGCGGGTGCTAATGAAAAACTGTTTTTT.

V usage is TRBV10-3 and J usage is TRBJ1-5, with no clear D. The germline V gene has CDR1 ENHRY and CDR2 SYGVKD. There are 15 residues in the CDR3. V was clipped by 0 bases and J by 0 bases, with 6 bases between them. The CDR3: CAISESHPSNQPQHF. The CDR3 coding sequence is TGTGCCATCAGTGAGTCACATCCTAGCAATCAGCCCCAGCATTTT.